This T cell receptor beta chain is from a study of shared clonotypes between healthy human individuals. As for the study in general: Three CD4 naive, three CD4 memory, two CD8 naive and one CD8 memory plate were used per donor.

The study's findings and limits: Naive CD4 clonotypes were shared across a handful of donors at roughly 5.5%.

The assay was immunoSEQ multiplex PCR, and TCRdb's table has in-frame clones only and misses some. The sample shows about 1.1 million clones, approximately 80% of them seen only once. V gave up 5 bases and J gave up 7 bases, with 11 bases separating them. This CDR3 is 13 amino acids long. The V gene's germline CDR1 is SEHNR and CDR2 FQNEAQ (reference sequence). Concerning this clone itself: Its target is unknown.

This chain links TRBV7-9 with TRBJ1-4; D gene ambiguous. The sequence was collected from a man younger than 30 in good health. Some clones in this sample may be carry-over from other donors' samples. Sequenced material: memory CD4+ T cells from PBMCs. Subset described: CD45RA-negative fraction. Here the CDR3 DNA reads TGTGCCAGCAGCGGGGTGGACGGTGAAAAACTGTTTTTT. It is translated as CASSGVDGEKLFF.